The 28 T cell receptor beta chains in this list originate from one sample, sequenced in a study of T cell repertoires in cytomegalovirus infection. MiXCR was run by TCRdb on the reads, yielding one entry per CDR3 protein. The sample carries some 180,000 distinct CDR3 sequences, approximately 19% recorded once. The sequencing sample was made of PBMCs. The origin of the receptors is a human donor in good health (CMV status not recorded). Some clones in this sample may be carry-over from other donors' samples.

The J gene is TRBJ1-1, the V gene TRBV12-5; TRBD1 agrees at 7 bases. Trimming removed 7 bases from V and 7 bases from J; junction bases left unmatched: 9. Germline CDR1 reads LGHNT; CDR2 reads FRNRAP. This CDR3 is 13 amino acids long. Here the CDR3 DNA reads TGTGCTAGTGCCCACGGGACAGCCCTTGAAGCTTTCTTT. It encodes CASAHGTALEAFF. Together with reference TRBV12-5 and TRBJ1-1, the CDR3 gives the full variable domain: DARVTQTPRHKVTEMGQEVTMRCQPILGHNTVFWYRQTMMQGLELLAYFRNRAPLDDSGMPKDRFSAEMPDATLATLKIQPSEPRDSAVYFCASAHGTALEAFFGQGTRLTVV.

The J gene is TRBJ2-5, the V gene TRBV7-6, with TRBD2 matching 13 bases. CDR1 SGHVS and CDR2 FNYEAQ come from the germline V gene. With 3 bases clipped from V and 3 bases from J, the junction kept 10 bases outside the gene matches. The CDR3 covers 18 residues. The DNA of the CDR3 is TGTGCCAGCAGCTTCTACGCGGGGACTAGCGGGGCTAAAGAGACCCAGTACTTC. This translates into CASSFYAGTSGAKETQYF.

This clonotype was picked up a small number of times. The chain employs TRBV6-1 and TRBJ2-2; D ambiguous. CDR1 and CDR2 from the germline V gene are MNHNS and SASEGT. V lost 4 bases to trimming and J lost 2 bases, with 5 bases between them. This CDR3 is built from 13 residues. The CDR3 nucleotides are TGTGCCAGCAGTGCCATTAACACCGGGGAGCTGTTTTTT. Translation: CASSAINTGELFF.

This clonotype was seen a handful of times. V usage is TRBV7-9 and J usage is TRBJ1-5; 7 positions match TRBD1. The germline V gene has CDR1 SEHNR and CDR2 FQNEAQ (reference sequence). V was pared by 4 bases and J by 15 bases, with 9 bases of the junction left unmatched. The CDR3 length is 12 residues. CDR3 sequence: CASSYGDSPGHF. The CDR3 DNA reads TGTGCCAGCAGCTATGGGGACAGTCCAGGGCATTTT.

This clonotype was recorded a few times. This rearrangement joins TRBV29-1 to TRBJ1-2; no firm D call. Germline-derived CDR1 and CDR2 are SQVTM and ANQGSEA. This CDR3 is built from 14 residues. The germline V and J ends were trimmed by 3 bases and 8 bases, with 19 bases remaining between them. The CDR3: CSVDASLGGSGYTF. CDR3 coding DNA: TGCAGCGTTGACGCGTCCCTTGGAGGGAGCGGCTACACCTTC.

This chain joins TRBV7-9 and TRBJ2-1; D ambiguous. The CDR3 runs 13 residues. Germline CDR1 is SEHNR and CDR2 is FQNEAQ (reference sequence). Trimming left V 1 base short and J 6 bases short, with 7 bases between. CDR3 in DNA: TGTGCCAGCAGCTTAGTTAGTGTCAATGAGCAGTTCTTC. The encoded protein is CASSLVSVNEQFF.

In this sample, this clonotype turned up a few times. The chain employs TRBV19 and TRBJ2-7, with 9 bases matching TRBD2. From germline, CDR1 is LNHDA and CDR2 SQIVND (reference sequence). The CDR3 is made up of 15 amino acids. V shed 4 bases, J shed 0 bases, and the junction held 4 bases outside the gene matches. CDR3 residues: CASSTSLAGSYEQYF. DNA of the CDR3: TGTGCCAGTAGTACCTCACTAGCGGGCTCCTACGAGCAGTACTTC. Filled out from reference TRBV19 and TRBJ2-7, the complete variable domain reads DGGITQSPKYLFRKEGQNVTLSCEQNLNHDAMYWYRQDPGQGLRLIYYSQIVNDFQKGDIAEGYSVSREKKESFPLTVTSAQKNPTAFYLCASSTSLAGSYEQYFGPGTRLTVT.

The chain carries TRBV28 and TRBJ1-5, with no clear D. This CDR3 has 15 residues. The V end lost 7 bases, the J end lost 0 bases, and 13 bases lay between the germline ends. Germline-derived CDR1 and CDR2 are MDHEN and SYDVKM. CDR3 nucleotide sequence: TGTGCCAGCACCCCGGGTGGCTATAGCAATCAGCCCCAGCATTTT. This encodes CASTPGGYSNQPQHF.

The chain couples TRBV20-1 to TRBJ2-5; D is possibly TRBD2 (6 bases). V was shortened by 0 bases and J by 5 bases, with 13 bases between the two germline ends. Germline loops: CDR1 DFQATT, CDR2 SNEGSKA (reference sequence). The CDR3 covers 14 residues. This chain's CDR3 is CSARDHGGLETQYF. In nucleotides, the CDR3 is TGCAGTGCTAGAGATCACGGGGGTTTGGAGACCCAGTACTTC.

V is TRBV28 and J is TRBJ2-6; no clear D gene. The CDR3 is 15 residues long. The V gene lost 4 bases and the J gene lost 2 bases, with 9 bases spanning the gap. From germline, CDR1 is MDHEN and CDR2 SYDVKM. The CDR3 DNA follows: TGTGCCAGCAGTTCCTCCCCAACTGGGGCCAACGTCCTGACTTTC. Translated: CASSSSPTGANVLTF.

This clonotype was seen more than once but under ten times. This chain joins TRBV28 and TRBJ1-1, with D possibly matching TRBD1 (6 bases). The CDR3 is made up of 16 amino acids. Trimming took off 6 bases at V and 2 bases at J, with 19 bases between the two ends. The germline CDR1 and CDR2 sequences are MDHEN and SYDVKM. The DNA for the CDR3 is TGTGCCAGCAGCCGCCCCACCGGGACACCCAACACTGAAGCTTTCTTT. It codes for CASSRPTGTPNTEAFF.

This clonotype has more than one count but fewer than ten. CDR3 sequence: CASSTAGRWTEAFF. CDR3 DNA: TGTGCCAGCAGCACCGCAGGGCGGTGGACTGAAGCTTTCTTT. The V and J genes are TRBV7-2 and TRBJ1-1, with D maybe TRBD1 (5 bases). Germline CDR1 SGHTA, CDR2 FQGNSA. The CDR3 loop spans 14 amino acids. V dropped 5 bases and J dropped 5 bases, with 15 bases sitting between them.

The J gene is TRBJ2-7, the V gene TRBV25-1, with 11 positions matching TRBD1. Germline CDR1 and CDR2: MGHDK and SYGVNS. With 2 bases clipped from V and 2 bases from J, the junction kept 5 bases outside the gene matches. This CDR3 is built from 16 residues. DNA for the CDR3: TGTGCCAGCAGTGAACGACCGGGACAGGGGGCCTACGAGCAGTACTTC. This codes for CASSERPGQGAYEQYF.

With regard to this clonotype: At one end the junction does not follow the germline gene, possibly because of a read error. The chain has TRBV7-9 and TRBJ1-5; a possible D gene is TRBD1 (5 bases). Per germline, CDR1 SEHNR and CDR2 FQNEAQ (reference sequence). This CDR3 region has 20 residues. Written as DNA, the CDR3 is TGTGACAGCAACCTATCTACAGAGGCCGATGACAGTTATAGCAATCAGCCCCAGCATTTT. As protein: CDSNLSTEADDSYSNQPQHF.

This sequence joins TRBV5-1 and TRBJ1-4; the match to TRBD1 covers 10 bases. The V gene's germline CDR1 is SGHRS and CDR2 YFSETQ. The CDR3 runs 14 residues. The V segment lost 4 bases and the J segment 8 bases; nucleotides outside the gene matches: 5. The DNA of the CDR3 is TGCGCCAGCAGCGCCGGGACAGGGGACGAAAAACTGTTTTTT. Translated: CASSAGTGDEKLFF.

This clonotype was counted between two and nine times. The chain has TRBV19 and TRBJ2-1; 7 bases are shared with TRBD2. With V trimmed by 6 bases and J by 0 bases, 8 bases remained unmatched. The germline CDR1 and CDR2 sequences are LNHDA and SQIVND (reference sequence). This CDR3 is built from 16 residues. This CDR3 reads CASSRSGFSSYNEQFF. Here the CDR3 DNA reads TGTGCCAGTAGCCGTAGCGGGTTCAGCTCCTACAATGAGCAGTTCTTC. Filled out from reference TRBV19 and TRBJ2-1, the complete variable domain reads DGGITQSPKYLFRKEGQNVTLSCEQNLNHDAMYWYRQDPGQGLRLIYYSQIVNDFQKGDIAEGYSVSREKKESFPLTVTSAQKNPTAFYLCASSRSGFSSYNEQFFGPGTRLTVL.

This clonotype appeared many times. The CDR3 DNA sequence: TGTGCCAGCAGTAGGGGACAGGGCGGCGGTGAGCAGTTCTTC. It translates to CASSRGQGGGEQFF. This chain connects TRBV6-1 to TRBJ2-1, with 9 bases identical to TRBD1. The germline gives CDR1 MNHNS, CDR2 SASEGT. V lost 5 bases, J lost 9 bases, and 8 bases stayed unmatched. CDR3 size: 14 residues.

This clonotype was seen more than once but under ten times. A read error may be the cause here, since a much bigger clone is one base away. V gene TRBV7-8 combines with J gene TRBJ2-7; D is unclear. Trimming shortened V by 0 bases and J by 2 bases, and 5 bases separated the two germline ends. There are 13 residues in the CDR3. Germline CDR1 reads SGHVS; CDR2 reads FQNEAQ. The CDR3 region is CASSLAQTYEQYF. The CDR3, as DNA: TGTGCCAGCAGCTTAGCACAGACCTACGAGCAGTACTTC.

J is TRBJ1-6 and V is TRBV11-2; TRBD1 matches 8 bases. The CDR3 runs 15 residues. Per the germline V gene, CDR1 is SGHAT and CDR2 is FQNNGV. V gave up 7 bases and J gave up 7 bases; unmatched junction bases: 9. This CDR3 reads CASTPRGHGNSPLHF. CDR3 bases: TGTGCCAGCACTCCCAGGGGGCATGGAAATTCACCCCTCCACTTT.

CDR3 nucleotide sequence: TGTGCCAGCAGTGTTTCCCGCGGCTACGAGCAGTACTTC. Translating gives CASSVSRGYEQYF. The chain carries TRBV2 and TRBJ2-7; D uncertain. Germline V gives CDR1 SNHLY, CDR2 FYNNEI. CDR3 length: 13 amino acids. Trimming shortened V by 4 bases and J by 3 bases, and 10 bases separated the two germline ends.

V and J are TRBV7-9 and TRBJ2-3; 13 nucleotides align to TRBD2. Germline loops: CDR1 SEHNR, CDR2 FQNEAQ (reference sequence). The junction had 7 bases not matched to a gene; V was cut back by 7 bases and J by 6 bases. The CDR3 is 15 residues long. CDR3 sequence: CASTPLAGGPDTQYF. CDR3 DNA sequence: TGTGCCAGCACCCCACTAGCGGGGGGGCCTGATACGCAGTATTTT.

This clonotype was seen repeatedly, ten times or more. This chain joins TRBV4-1 and TRBJ2-7, with TRBD1 matching over 8 bases. The CDR3 contains 13 residues. Germline V CDR1 and CDR2: MGHRA, YSYEKL. The V segment lost 5 bases and the J segment 2 bases; nucleotides outside the gene matches: 2. The CDR3, as DNA: TGCGCCAGCAGCTCAGGGGGCCCCTACGAGCAGTACTTC. It encodes CASSSGGPYEQYF.

Turning to this clonotype: Compared with germline, one end of the junction differs, possibly owing to a read error. The V call is TRBV6-6, the J call TRBJ1-3; D is unresolved. This CDR3 spans 15 amino acids. Germline values: CDR1 MNHNY, CDR2 SVGAGI (reference sequence). The CDR3 bases are TGTGCCAGCAGTTACTCGCCGGGCTCTGGAAACGCCATATATTTT. Translation gives CASSYSPGSGNAIYF.

The chain joins TRBV20-1 to TRBJ1-2; D is unclear. The germline V gene has CDR1 DFQATT and CDR2 SNEGSKA (reference sequence). The CDR3 sequence is 14 residues long. Trimming removed 3 bases from V and 7 bases from J, with 18 bases in between. This chain's CDR3 is CSASRPDDLSGYTF. The CDR3 nucleotides read TGCAGTGCTAGCAGACCGGACGACTTATCTGGCTACACCTTC.

This clonotype was observed at least ten times. The chain uses TRBV12-5 and TRBJ2-1; 7 bases are shared with TRBD2. J was trimmed by 7 bases and V by 6 bases; bases with no gene match: 12. Looked up from germline, CDR1 is LGHNT and CDR2 is FRNRAP. CDR3 length: 15 amino acids. CDR3 DNA sequence: TGTGCTAGTGGCCCCCAAGCGGGGCCTACTAATGAGCAGTTCTTC. Translating it yields CASGPQAGPTNEQFF.

The genes are TRBV7-9 and TRBJ2-1; D uncertain. Germline loops: CDR1 SEHNR, CDR2 FQNEAQ (reference sequence). Trimming stripped 0 bases from V and 5 bases from J, with 11 bases between. This CDR3 is 15 amino acids long. As DNA, the CDR3 is TGTGCCAGCAGCTTAGCAGCAGACTGGAACAATGAGCAGTTCTTC. Amino acid sequence: CASSLAADWNNEQFF.

A few counts support this clonotype. The chain carries TRBV28 and TRBJ2-6; TRBD2 matches at 12 bases. The CDR3 is 19 amino acids. The germline CDR1 and CDR2 sequences are MDHEN and SYDVKM. Losses at the gene ends were 5 bases for V and 0 bases for J; bases not matched to a gene: 8. This CDR3 is CASSPPGLAGLSGANVLTF. CDR3 sequence (DNA): TGTGCCAGCAGTCCCCCGGGACTAGCGGGCCTCTCTGGGGCCAACGTCCTGACTTTC.

Only a few counts were recorded for this clonotype. This chain connects TRBV6-2 or TRBV6-3 to TRBJ1-1; the D gene is possibly TRBD1 (6 bases). The CDR3 extends over 12 amino acids. Per the germline V gene, CDR1 is MNHEY and CDR2 is SVGEGT. Trimming pared 11 bases from V and 3 bases from J, leaving 13 bases between. The CDR3 DNA reads as TGTGCCGGCGACAGGTTGGACACTGAAGCTTTCTTT. Translating gives CAGDRLDTEAFF.